This passage covers 2 T cell receptor beta chains from one sample sequenced in a study of TIL therapy for anti-PD-1-resistant metastatic lung cancer. Time point indicated: pre-treatment sample, taken before nivolumab and TIL therapy. The immunoSEQ assay was v3. Repertoires were generated with immunoSEQ multiplex PCR, while TCRdb's copy carries only in-frame clones and drops some. The sample has some 37,000 clones; more than 60% are singletons. Sequencing was performed on blood, taken at baseline. These receptors all come from a person aged 25 to 80 with non-small cell lung cancer.

As concerns this clone: The same CDR3 is also encoded by other DNA sequences in this sample. V and J are TRBV2 and TRBJ2-1; 12 bases map to TRBD1. V shed 5 bases, J shed 6 bases, and the junction held 5 bases outside the gene matches. Germline loops: CDR1 SNHLY, CDR2 FYNNEI. The CDR3 covers 15 residues. The CDR3 sequence is CASSPGQGARNEQFF. The CDR3 nucleotides read TGTGCCAGCAGTCCGGGACAGGGGGCACGCAATGAGCAGTTCTTC.

The chain carries TRBV15 and TRBJ1-3; maybe TRBD1 (5 bases). Trimming took 5 bases from V and 0 from J, leaving 11 bases between them. The CDR3 loop spans 15 amino acids. Germline loops: CDR1 LNHNV, CDR2 YYDKDF (reference sequence). CDR3 amino acids: CATSPTGRSGNTIYF. The CDR3 DNA sequence: TGTGCCACCAGCCCTACGGGACGCTCTGGAAACACCATATATTTT.